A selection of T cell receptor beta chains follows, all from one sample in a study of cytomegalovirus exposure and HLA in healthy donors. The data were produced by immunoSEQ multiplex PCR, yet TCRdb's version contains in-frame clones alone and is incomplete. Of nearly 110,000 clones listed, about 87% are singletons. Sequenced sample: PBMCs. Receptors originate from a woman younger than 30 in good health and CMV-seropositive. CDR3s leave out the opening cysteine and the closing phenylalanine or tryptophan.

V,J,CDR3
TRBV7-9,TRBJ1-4,ASRWGTNEKLF
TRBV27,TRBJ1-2,ASSLSFGTANYGYT
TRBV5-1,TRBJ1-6,ASSLGESNSPLH
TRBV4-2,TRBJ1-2,ASSQGGNANDGYT
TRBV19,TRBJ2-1,ASTSGGSDEQF
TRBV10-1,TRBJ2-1,ASSERGGAGNEQF
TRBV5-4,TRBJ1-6,ASSLPGVVRSPLH
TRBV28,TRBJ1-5,ASSLPPKSPGSYSNQPQH
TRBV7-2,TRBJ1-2,ASSATGFGYT
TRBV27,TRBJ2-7,ASSWKDNSYEQY
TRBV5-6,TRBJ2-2,ASSLVGGPNTGELF
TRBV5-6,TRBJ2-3,ASSPTGGGSDTQY
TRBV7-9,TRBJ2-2,ASSLSSGLHTGELF
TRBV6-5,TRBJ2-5,ASRHGLGETQY
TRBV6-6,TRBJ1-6,ASSYSSQDLH
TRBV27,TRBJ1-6,ASSLSPRYNSPLH
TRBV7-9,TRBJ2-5,ASSPGGSGEETQY
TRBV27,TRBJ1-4,ASSLYLGQPEKLF
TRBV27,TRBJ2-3,ASSLKGYRGATDTQY
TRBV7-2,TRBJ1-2,ASSPGGYGYT
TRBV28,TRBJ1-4,ASSNIISELF
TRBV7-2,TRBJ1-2,ASSPDRGQGYT
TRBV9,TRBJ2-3,ASSVAGFWSTDTQY
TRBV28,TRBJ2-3,ASTAMESGGTDTQY
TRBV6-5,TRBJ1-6,ASRMGQIYNSPLH
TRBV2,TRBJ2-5,ASSENGGARETQY
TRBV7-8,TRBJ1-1,ASSLQRFGDEAF
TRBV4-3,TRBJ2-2,ASSQIWDRGNDGSLLAGELF
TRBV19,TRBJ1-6,ASSLPGDNSPLH
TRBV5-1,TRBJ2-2,ASSSLPGLAGLTAGELF
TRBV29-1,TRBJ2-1,SVAKLAGGPHEQF
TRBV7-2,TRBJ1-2,ASSLAGGGGGYT
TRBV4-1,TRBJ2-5,ASSHPRDRKTQY
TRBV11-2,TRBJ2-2,ASSFRTGWIGELF
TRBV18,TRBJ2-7,ASSPLGTSGGYEQY
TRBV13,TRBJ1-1,ASSQTTEDRGMNTEAF
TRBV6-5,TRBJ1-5,ASSYSGTANNQPQH
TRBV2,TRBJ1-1,ASSEGRGRTEAF
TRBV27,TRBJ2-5,ASSLSPSGGLETQY
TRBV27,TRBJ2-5,ASSSGLGWETQY
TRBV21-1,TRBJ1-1,ASSRRGGQGNTEAF
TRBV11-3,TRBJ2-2,ASSTGSRSGELF
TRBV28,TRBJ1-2,ASSFRGSSYGYT
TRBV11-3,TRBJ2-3,ASSFSGGADTQY
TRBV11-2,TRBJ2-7,ASSFRGTETGISYEQY
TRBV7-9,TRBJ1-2,ASSAAAGQGNYGYT
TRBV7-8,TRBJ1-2,ASSPGHLYGYT
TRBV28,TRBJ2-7,ASSGGLKTYEQY
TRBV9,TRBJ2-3,ASSVKPTSDTQY
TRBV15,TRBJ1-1,ATSARGFEAF
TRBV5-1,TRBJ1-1,ASSLVQMNTEAF
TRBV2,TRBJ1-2,ASSAIHTGDYGYT
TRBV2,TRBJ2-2,ASRDRRVVELF
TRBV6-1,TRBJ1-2,ASSEEVGVGQGGYGYT
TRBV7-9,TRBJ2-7,ASSPYGAGETYEQY
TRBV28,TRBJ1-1,ASSLGLNTEAF
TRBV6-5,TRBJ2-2,ASSYSKLGELF